The 18 T cell receptor beta chains below come from one sample, sequenced in a study of Tregs in tolerant kidney transplant recipients. The nonmyeloablative bone marrow transplants came from related graft donors, with transient mixed chimerism. Here immunoSEQ multiplex PCR was the method, and the copy in TCRdb shows in-frame clones only, minus some. This table holds 15,000 or so clones. This material consisted of CD8+ T cells from blood (PBMCs), taken 6 months after the transplant. These receptors came from a human patient who received a combined kidney and bone marrow transplant. Among the T cells, some may be from the graft donor.

Details on this clone: The sequence runs out 3 residues before the end of the CDR3; the remainder is reconstructed from the germline J gene. The chain combines TRBV2 with TRBJ1-1, with a weak D call TRBD1 (5 bases). The V end lost 8 bases, the J end lost 6 bases, and 13 bases lay between the germline ends. Germline V gene data show CDR1 as SNHLY and CDR2 as FYNNEI. The CDR3 totals 12 residues. The covered CDR3 bases are TGTGCCAGCGGGCCCAGGGTGGCTGAA. Encoded protein: CASGPRVAE. The CDR3 in full is CASGPRVAEAFF.

The DNA read from the CDR3 is TGTGCCAGCAGCTTAGGCAGGGAATCCTACGAG. Its protein product is CASSLGRESYE. The full CDR3 is CASSLGRESYEQYF. This sequence joins TRBV13 and TRBJ2-7; TRBD1 is a possible D gene (5 bases). The sequence runs out 3 residues before the end of the CDR3; the remainder is reconstructed from the germline J gene. With 0 bases removed from V and 1 base from J, the gap between germline ends came to 7 bases. The germline V gene encodes CDR1 PRHDT and CDR2 FYEKMQ (reference sequence). This CDR3 has 14 amino acids.

Turning to this clone: The missing CDR3 end, 3 residues past where the read stops, is filled in from the germline J gene. The chain links TRBV5-6 to TRBJ2-2, with 7 bases that match TRBD2. The CDR3 length is 15 residues. Germline loops: CDR1 SGHDT, CDR2 YYEEEE. The CDR3 bases that were read are TGTGCCAGCAGTCCAACAGCTTCGGGGGGTGAAAAG. Its translation is CASSPTASGGEK. In full, the CDR3 is CASSPTASGGEKLFF. The whole variable domain, filled in from reference TRBV5-6 and TRBJ2-2, reads DAGVTQSPTHLIKTRGQQVTLRCSPKSGHDTVSWYQQALGQGPQFIFQYYEEEERQRGNFPDRFSGHQFPNYSSELNVNALLLGDSALYLCASSPTASGGEKLFFGEGSRLTVL.

CDR3 sequence reads: CASSSSTDRFTEQYF. Partial CDR3 DNA: TGTGCCAGCAGTTCCTCAACGGACAGGTTCACCGAG. The gene calls are TRBV27 and TRBJ2-7; 7 nucleotides align to TRBD1. The CDR3 is cut off 3 residues early in the read; its end comes from the germline J gene. Per the germline V gene, CDR1 is MNHEY and CDR2 is SMNVEV (reference sequence). The CDR3 runs to 15 residues. V was pared by 4 bases and J by 6 bases, with 12 bases of the junction left unmatched.

About this clone itself: The CDR3 end falls 3 residues outside the read, so it is completed with the germline J gene. The chain joins TRBV19 to TRBJ2-5; D ambiguous. This CDR3 region has 14 residues. The ends were cut back, 0 bases at V and 0 bases at J, with 5 bases in the middle. Germline CDR1 LNHDA, CDR2 SQIVND (reference sequence). CDR3: CASSIDRDQETQYF. The sequenced CDR3 bases are TGTGCCAGTAGTATAGATCGCGACCAAGAGACC.

A note on this clone: The CDR3 end lies 3 residues beyond the end of the read and is filled in from the germline J gene. The chain employs TRBV6-4 and TRBJ2-3, with TRBD2 matching 14 bases. This CDR3 spans 18 amino acids. Trimming at V came to 1 base and at J to 4 bases, leaving 7 bases not matched to a gene. Germline values: CDR1 MRHNA, CDR2 SNTAGT. Partial CDR3 DNA: TGTGCCAGCAGTGACTGGCGGACTAGCGGGGGGAAGTCAGATACG. The encoded protein is CASSDWRTSGGKSDT. The complete CDR3 reads CASSDWRTSGGKSDTQYF.

Concerning this clone: The read is 3 residues too short to cover the CDR3 end, so that end is filled in from the germline J gene. This chain links TRBV18 with TRBJ2-2; D is perhaps TRBD2 (6 bases). V lost 2 bases to trimming and J lost 2 bases, with 15 bases between them. The germline CDR1 and CDR2 sequences are KGHSH and LQKENI. CDR3 length: 17 amino acids. The CDR3 sequence is CASSPTRGEPNTGELFF. The sequenced part of the CDR3 DNA is TGTGCCAGCTCACCAACTCGCGGGGAACCTAACACCGGGGAG.

The CDR3 loop reads CASSLATRGGTYNSPLHF. Incomplete CDR3 DNA: TGCGCCAGCAGCTTGGCCACCAGGGGTGGTACCTATAATTCACCC. The chain carries TRBV5-1 and TRBJ1-6; D may be TRBD1 (6 bases). The CDR3 end falls 3 residues outside the read, so it is completed with the germline J gene. Germline V gene data show CDR1 as SGHRS and CDR2 as YFSETQ. The CDR3 runs to 18 residues. The V end was cut by 0 bases, the J end by 2 bases, with 15 bases between.

About this clone itself: The read finishes 3 residues shy of the CDR3 end, and the germline J gene is used to complete it. This chain connects TRBV7-9 to TRBJ1-4, with a possible D match to TRBD1 (5 bases). Germline V lookup: CDR1 SEHNR, CDR2 FQNEAQ (reference sequence). The CDR3 consists of 15 residues. V lost 3 bases, J lost 2 bases, and 10 bases lay in between. CDR3 sequence: CASSFGGATNEKLFF. Incomplete CDR3 DNA: TGTGCCAGCAGCTTTGGAGGGGCGACTAATGAAAAA.

Turning to this clone: The read terminates 3 residues before the CDR3 end, so the remaining end is supplied by the germline J gene. The V gene is TRBV5-1, the J gene TRBJ2-1, with a weak D call TRBD2 (6 bases). The germline CDR1 and CDR2 sequences are SGHRS and YFSETQ. The CDR3 runs 16 residues. V was clipped by 4 bases and J by 0 bases, with 14 bases between them. The CDR3 protein is CASSTGLISSYNEQFF. The part of the CDR3 DNA that was read is TGCGCCAGCAGCACGGGACTTATCAGCTCCTACAATGAG.

Comments on this clone: The sequence runs out 3 residues before the end of the CDR3; the remainder is reconstructed from the germline J gene. This chain uses TRBV5-1 with TRBJ2-7, with 8 bases that match TRBD1. Germline CDR1 reads SGHRS; CDR2 reads YFSETQ. V dropped 2 bases and J dropped 6; count of bases not matched to a gene: 10. The CDR3 spans 15 residues. The part of the CDR3 DNA that was read is TGCGCCAGCAGCTTCGAGACAGGGGAAGTCTCCGAG. It yields the protein CASSFETGEVSE. From start to end, the CDR3 is CASSFETGEVSEQYF.

This CDR3 reads CASSHRQGITYEQYF. CDR3 DNA, as far as it was read: TGCGCCAGCAGCCACAGACAGGGCATAACCTACGAG. This chain connects TRBV4-1 to TRBJ2-7, with 7 bases matching TRBD1. The sequenced fragment ends 3 residues before the CDR3 boundary, so the rest is inferred from the germline J gene. Germline V gene lookup returns CDR1 MGHRA and CDR2 YSYEKL. With 3 bases clipped from V and 2 bases from J, the junction kept 7 bases outside the gene matches. CDR3 length: 15 residues.

CDR3 bases read: TGTGCCAGCAGCTTAGCCGGGGGGGAGAATGAAAAG. Translating gives CASSLAGGENEK. The whole CDR3 protein reads CASSLAGGENEKLFF. The chain recombines TRBV7-2 with TRBJ2-2; 8 bases agree with TRBD2. The read stops 3 residues short of the end of the CDR3; the missing end is completed from the germline J gene. Germline V gives CDR1 SGHTA, CDR2 FQGNSA. The CDR3 is 15 residues long.

About this clone: The read terminates 3 residues before the CDR3 end, so the remaining end is supplied by the germline J gene. The chain has TRBV18 and TRBJ1-1; 8 bases map to TRBD1. The CDR3 totals 15 residues. CDR1 KGHSH and CDR2 LQKENI come from the germline V gene. The ends lost 5 bases at V and 1 base at J; junction bases unmatched: 6. The CDR3 sequence: CASSGTGGKNTEAFF. CDR3 bases read: TGTGCCAGCTCAGGCACAGGGGGAAAGAACACTGAA. The full variable domain, rest sourced from reference TRBV18 and TRBJ1-1, is NAGVMQNPRHLVRRRGQEARLRCSPMKGHSHVYWYRQLPEEGLKFMVYLQKENIIDESGMPKERFSAEFPKEGPSILRIQQVVRGDSAAYFCASSGTGGKNTEAFFGQGTRLTVV.

Note on this clone: A junction end diverges from the germline sequence, so it may reflect a read error. The sequence runs out 3 residues before the end of the CDR3; the remainder is reconstructed from the germline J gene. At the DNA level, this CDR3 is encoded by other sequences in the same sample as well. V usage is TRBV6-1 and J usage is TRBJ2-4; 9 nucleotides align to TRBD1. This CDR3 region has 13 residues. Germline assignment: CDR1 MNHNS and CDR2 SASEGT. The CDR3 here is CASSVTGGYIQYF. The DNA read from the CDR3 is TGCGCCAGCAGTGTCACAGGGGGCTACATT.

A note on this clone: The DNA ends 3 residues before the CDR3 does, and the rest of the CDR3 is filled in from the germline J gene. The V gene is TRBV5-5, the J gene TRBJ2-7, with D uncertain. The V gene's germline CDR1 is SGHKS and CDR2 YYEKEE (reference sequence). V gave up 4 bases and J gave up 3 bases, with 17 bases separating them. The CDR3 is 15 residues long. The DNA read from the CDR3 is TGTGCCAGCAGCAAAGTAGGGCAGGAAAACTACGAG. Translated: CASSKVGQENYE. From start to end, the CDR3 is CASSKVGQENYEQYF.

The CDR3: CAISLGHTENSPLHF. The CDR3 DNA, read in part, is TGTGCCATCAGTTTGGGGCATACAGAAAATTCACCC. This chain connects TRBV10-3 to TRBJ1-6; D is possibly TRBD1 (5 bases). The read ends 3 residues early relative to the CDR3; the germline J gene fills the gap. Trimming took 5 bases from V and 7 from J, leaving 15 bases between them. Germline V gene data show CDR1 as ENHRY and CDR2 as SYGVKD. There are 15 residues in the CDR3.

Worth noting for this clone: The CDR3 end falls 3 residues outside the read, so it is completed with the germline J gene. The rearrangement joins TRBV19 to TRBJ2-7; the match to TRBD1 covers 8 bases. Germline values: CDR1 LNHDA, CDR2 SQIVND (reference sequence). This CDR3 contains 15 residues. With 3 bases clipped from V and 3 bases from J, the junction kept 7 bases outside the gene matches. CDR3 bases read: TGTGCCAGTAGTATGGGCAGGGGGCATGTCTACGAG. Translating it yields CASSMGRGHVYE. In full, the CDR3 reads CASSMGRGHVYEQYF.